One sample yielded the 17 T cell receptor beta chains listed below, sequenced in a study of T cells in Graves' hyperthyroidism and ophthalmopathy. RNA transcripts provided the source from which TCR beta CDR3 regions were amplified. First-round RT-PCR of the TCR CDR3 relied on the HTBI primer set. Each CDR3 protein is one row after TCRdb ran MiXCR on the multiplex PCR reads. This sample has approximately 600,000 distinct CDR3 sequences, with less than 25% found just once. Sequenced sample: blood. The source is a man aged 30 to 39 with Graves' ophthalmopathy.

This clonotype was seen many times. The V call is TRBV20-1, the J call TRBJ1-5, with a weak D call TRBD1 (6 bases). Germline loops: CDR1 DFQATT, CDR2 SNEGSKA (reference sequence). This CDR3 region has 14 residues. Trimming cost V 5 bases and J 0 bases, with 11 bases left between them. CDR3 coding DNA: TGCAGTGCTTCAGGGGATTATAGCAATCAGCCCCAGCATTTT. It translates to CSASGDYSNQPQHF.

This chain connects TRBV6-1 to TRBJ2-1, with TRBD2 identical over 14 bases. V gave up 6 bases and J gave up 9 bases; unmatched junction bases: 10. CDR3 length equals 16 residues. Germline values: CDR1 MNHNS, CDR2 SASEGT. CDR3 nucleotide sequence: TGTGCCAGCAGGAGCAGGGGGGGACTAGCGGGAGTTGAGCAGTTCTTC. Translated: CASRSRGGLAGVEQFF.

This clonotype was detected many times. CDR3 DNA sequence: TGTGCCAGCAGCCAAGACGGGGCAGGGAACTATGGCTACACCTTC. Amino acids: CASSQDGAGNYGYTF. The chain carries TRBV3-1 and TRBJ1-2; D may be TRBD1 (5 bases). Germline assignment: CDR1 LGHDT and CDR2 YNNKEL (reference sequence). The V end lost 0 bases, the J end lost 2 bases, and 10 bases lay between the germline ends. The CDR3 contains 15 residues.

J is TRBJ2-1 and V is TRBV10-3; tentatively, D is TRBD2 (6 bases). Germline V lookup: CDR1 ENHRY, CDR2 SYGVKD. V was clipped by 10 bases and J by 9 bases, with 25 bases between them. The CDR3 length is 15 residues. The CDR3 coding sequence is TGTGCCACAGCGGGTATTGGCGGCCCTAACACTGAGCAGTTCTTC. Amino acid sequence: CATAGIGGPNTEQFF.

This clonotype was observed a few times. The CDR3, as DNA: TGTGCCTGGATGGAAGCGGGACTCGCCAATGAGCAGTTCTTC. It specifies CAWMEAGLANEQFF. The chain uses TRBV30 and TRBJ2-1; 7 bases are shared with TRBD2. The CDR3 is made up of 14 amino acids. The trim removed 4 bases at V and 6 bases at J, leaving 9 bases unmatched. Germline V gene sequence: CDR1 GTSNPN, CDR2 SVGIG (reference sequence).

DNA for the CDR3: TGTGCCAGCAGCCGAGAAGGGGGCAGGGTGAGGTATGGCTACACCTTC. Translating gives CASSREGGRVRYGYTF. The chain combines TRBV12-3 or TRBV12-4 with TRBJ1-2; TRBD1 matches at 7 bases. The CDR3 totals 16 residues. V shed 6 bases, J shed 5 bases, and the junction held 15 bases outside the gene matches.

The chain employs TRBV7-2 and TRBJ2-7, with 7 bases identical to TRBD2. Germline-derived CDR1 and CDR2 are SGHTA and FQGNSA. Losses at the gene ends were 4 bases for V and 2 bases for J; bases not matched to a gene: 8. The CDR3 extends over 15 amino acids. The CDR3 loop reads CASSSSWGGAYEQYF. The CDR3, as DNA: TGTGCCAGCAGCTCGTCATGGGGAGGGGCCTACGAGCAGTACTTC.

This clonotype came up many times. In DNA, the CDR3 is TGCAGTGTAACAGGGGGCCCAACAGATACGCAGTATTTT. Residues: CSVTGGPTDTQYF. The V call is TRBV20-1, the J call TRBJ2-3; TRBD1 matches at 9 bases. CDR3 length: 13 amino acids. CDR1 is DFQATT and CDR2 is SNEGSKA in the germline V gene (reference sequence). Losses at the gene ends were 7 bases for V and 3 bases for J; bases not matched to a gene: 5.

The V and J genes are TRBV6-1 and TRBJ2-3; 9 bases are a match to TRBD1. V dropped 10 bases and J dropped 3; count of bases not matched to a gene: 8. CDR1 and CDR2 (germline): MNHNS, SASEGT. The CDR3 has 14 residues. CDR3 loop: CATLDGQGTDTQYF. CDR3 sequence (DNA): TGTGCCACCCTGGACGGACAGGGGACAGATACGCAGTATTTT.

The table lists this clonotype with many counts. The rearrangement uses TRBV11-2 and TRBJ1-5; 7 bases match TRBD1. The trim removed 1 base at V and 4 bases at J, leaving 4 bases unmatched. Germline V lookup: CDR1 SGHAT, CDR2 FQNNGV. The CDR3 totals 15 residues. CDR3 residues: CASSLAPQGNQPQHF. The CDR3 bases are TGTGCCAGCAGCTTAGCTCCACAGGGGAATCAGCCCCAGCATTTT.

J is TRBJ1-6 and V is TRBV29-1; the D gene is possibly TRBD1 (6 bases). V lost 6 bases and J 7 bases, leaving 13 bases between the germline ends. Germline CDR1 is SQVTM and CDR2 is ANQGSEA. CDR3 length: 13 residues. CDR3 loop: CSVGDRQNSPLHF. The DNA of the CDR3 is TGCAGCGTCGGAGACAGGCAGAATTCACCCCTCCACTTT.

This clonotype occurred a few times. The chain is built from TRBV2 and TRBJ1-5; 11 bases match TRBD1. The V gene's germline CDR1 is SNHLY and CDR2 FYNNEI. V trimming: 6 bases; J trimming: 4 bases; junction bases outside the gene matches: 5. The CDR3 consists of 15 residues. In DNA form, the CDR3 reads TGTGCCAGCAGCGTGGACAGGGGGCCGAATCAGCCCCAGCATTTT. As protein: CASSVDRGPNQPQHF.

The V and J genes are TRBV5-1 and TRBJ1-1; maybe TRBD1 (6 bases). There are 16 residues in the CDR3. Germline CDR1 is SGHRS and CDR2 is YFSETQ. The germline V and J ends were trimmed by 0 bases and 0 bases, with 12 bases remaining between them. Here the CDR3 DNA reads TGCGCCAGCAGCTTGGTAACAGGGAAGGTGAACACTGAAGCTTTCTTT. This codes for CASSLVTGKVNTEAFF.

This clonotype has a handful of counts. The chain recombines TRBV29-1 with TRBJ2-7; D not certain. Deletions cut 4 bases from V and 0 bases from J, with 7 bases between. CDR1 and CDR2 (germline): SQVTM, ANQGSEA. This CDR3 spans 12 amino acids. DNA for the CDR3: TGCAGCGTTGTTCTAAGCTCCTACGAGCAGTACTTC. Amino acids: CSVVLSSYEQYF.

The V call is TRBV19, the J call TRBJ2-2; TRBD2 is a possible D gene (6 bases). CDR1 and CDR2 from the germline V gene are LNHDA and SQIVND (reference sequence). V was shortened by 3 bases and J by 6 bases, with 11 bases between the two germline ends. The CDR3 spans 14 residues. The CDR3: CASSIRLVAGELFF. The CDR3 coding sequence is TGTGCCAGTAGTATCAGACTAGTGGCCGGGGAGCTGTTTTTT.

The chain carries TRBV10-1 and TRBJ2-2; 7 bases are shared with TRBD1. J lost 3 bases, V lost 6 bases, and 13 bases had no gene match. Looked up from germline, CDR1 is WNHNN and CDR2 is SYGVQD (reference sequence). This CDR3 has 17 amino acids. CDR3: CASSPNLGQVDTGELFF. In DNA form, the CDR3 reads TGCGCCAGCAGCCCAAACCTCGGACAGGTGGACACCGGGGAGCTGTTTTTT.

About this clonotype: The CDR3 does not end in the conserved phenylalanine or tryptophan, so this is likely a read error. The chain links TRBV9 to TRBJ2-7; 7 nucleotides match TRBD1. Looked up from germline, CDR1 is SGDLS and CDR2 is YYNGEE. Trimming cost V 3 bases and J 3 bases; bases outside gene matches: 9. There are 15 residues in the CDR3. CDR3 region: CASSAAAGGLYEQYL. CDR3 in DNA: TGTGCCAGCAGCGCCGCCGCAGGGGGTCTCTACGAGCAGTACCTC.